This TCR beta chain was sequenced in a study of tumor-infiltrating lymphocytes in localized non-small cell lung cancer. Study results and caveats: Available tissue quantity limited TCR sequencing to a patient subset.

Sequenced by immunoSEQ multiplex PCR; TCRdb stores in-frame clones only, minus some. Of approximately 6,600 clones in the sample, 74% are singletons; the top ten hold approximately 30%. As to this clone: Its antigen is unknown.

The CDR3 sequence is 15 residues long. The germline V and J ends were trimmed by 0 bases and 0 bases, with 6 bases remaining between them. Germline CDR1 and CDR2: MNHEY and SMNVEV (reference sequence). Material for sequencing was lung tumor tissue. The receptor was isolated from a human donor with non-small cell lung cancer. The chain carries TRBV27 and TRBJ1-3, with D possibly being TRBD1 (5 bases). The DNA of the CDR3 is TGTGCCAGCAGTTTATCGGGGCTCTCTGGAAACACCATATATTTT. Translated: CASSLSGLSGNTIYF.